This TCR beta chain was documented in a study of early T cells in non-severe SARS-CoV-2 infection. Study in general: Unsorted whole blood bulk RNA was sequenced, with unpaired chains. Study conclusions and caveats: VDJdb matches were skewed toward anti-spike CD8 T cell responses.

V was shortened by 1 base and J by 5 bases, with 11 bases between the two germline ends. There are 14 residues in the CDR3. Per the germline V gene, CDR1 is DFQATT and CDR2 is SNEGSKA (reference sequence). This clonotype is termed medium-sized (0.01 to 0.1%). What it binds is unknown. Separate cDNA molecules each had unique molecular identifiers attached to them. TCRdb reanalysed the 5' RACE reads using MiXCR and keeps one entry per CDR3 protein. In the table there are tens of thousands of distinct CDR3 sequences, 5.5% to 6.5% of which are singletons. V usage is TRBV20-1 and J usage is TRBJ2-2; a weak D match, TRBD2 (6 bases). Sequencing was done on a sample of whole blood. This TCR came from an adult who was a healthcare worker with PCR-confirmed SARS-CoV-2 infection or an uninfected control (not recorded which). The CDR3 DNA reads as TGCAGTGCTAGAGGTAGCGGTAGTACCGGGGAGCTGTTTTTT. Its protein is CSARGSGSTGELFF.